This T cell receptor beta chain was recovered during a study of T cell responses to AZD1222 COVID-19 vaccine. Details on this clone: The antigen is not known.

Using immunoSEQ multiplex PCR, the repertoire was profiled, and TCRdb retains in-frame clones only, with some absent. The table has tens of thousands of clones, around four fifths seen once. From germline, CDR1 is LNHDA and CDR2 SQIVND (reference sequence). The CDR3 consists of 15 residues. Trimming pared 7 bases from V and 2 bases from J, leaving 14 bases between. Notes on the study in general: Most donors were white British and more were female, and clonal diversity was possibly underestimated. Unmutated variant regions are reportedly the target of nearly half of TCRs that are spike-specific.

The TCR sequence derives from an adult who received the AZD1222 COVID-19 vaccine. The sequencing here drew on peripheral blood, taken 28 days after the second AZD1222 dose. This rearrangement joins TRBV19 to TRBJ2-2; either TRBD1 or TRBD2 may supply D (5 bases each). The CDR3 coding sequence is TGTGCCAGTAAATCCGGGACCCTTAACACCGGGGAGCTGTTTTTT. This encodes CASKSGTLNTGELFF.